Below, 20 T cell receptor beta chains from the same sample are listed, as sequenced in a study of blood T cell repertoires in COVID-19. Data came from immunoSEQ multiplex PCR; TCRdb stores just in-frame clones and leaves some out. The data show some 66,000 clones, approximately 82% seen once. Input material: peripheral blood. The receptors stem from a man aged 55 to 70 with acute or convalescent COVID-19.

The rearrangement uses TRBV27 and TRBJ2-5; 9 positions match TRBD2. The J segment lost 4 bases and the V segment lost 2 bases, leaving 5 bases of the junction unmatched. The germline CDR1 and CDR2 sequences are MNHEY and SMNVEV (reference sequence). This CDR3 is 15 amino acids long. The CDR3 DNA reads TGTGCCAGCAGTTTAAGGCGGGGGGGCGGAGAGACCCAGTACTTC. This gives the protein CASSLRRGGGETQYF.

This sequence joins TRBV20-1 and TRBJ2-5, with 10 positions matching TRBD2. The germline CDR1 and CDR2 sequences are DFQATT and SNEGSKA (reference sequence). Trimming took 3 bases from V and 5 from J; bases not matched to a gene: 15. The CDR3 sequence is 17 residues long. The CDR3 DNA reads TGCAGTGCTAGTAGTGGACGTGTACTAGCGGGGATCGAGACCCAGTACTTC. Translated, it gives CSASSGRVLAGIETQYF.

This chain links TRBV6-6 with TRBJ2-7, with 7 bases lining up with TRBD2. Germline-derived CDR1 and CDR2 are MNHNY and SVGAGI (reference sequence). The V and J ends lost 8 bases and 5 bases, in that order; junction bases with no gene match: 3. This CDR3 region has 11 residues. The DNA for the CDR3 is TGTGCCAGCGGGGGGGGTGACGAGCAGTACTTC. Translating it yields CASGGGDEQYF.

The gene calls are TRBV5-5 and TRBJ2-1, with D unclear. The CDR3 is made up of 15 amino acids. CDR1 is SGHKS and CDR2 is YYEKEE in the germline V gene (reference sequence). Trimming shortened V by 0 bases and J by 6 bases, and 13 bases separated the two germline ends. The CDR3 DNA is TGTGCCAGCAGCTTGGGGCAGGAACGCTTCAATGAGCAGTTCTTC. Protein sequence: CASSLGQERFNEQFF.

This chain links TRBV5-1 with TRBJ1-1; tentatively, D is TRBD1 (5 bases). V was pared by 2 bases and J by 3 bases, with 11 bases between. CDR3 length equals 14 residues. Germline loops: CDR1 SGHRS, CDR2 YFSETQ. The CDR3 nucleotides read TGCGCCAGCAGCTTTAGGCCGGGGGACACTGAAGCTTTCTTT. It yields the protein CASSFRPGDTEAFF.

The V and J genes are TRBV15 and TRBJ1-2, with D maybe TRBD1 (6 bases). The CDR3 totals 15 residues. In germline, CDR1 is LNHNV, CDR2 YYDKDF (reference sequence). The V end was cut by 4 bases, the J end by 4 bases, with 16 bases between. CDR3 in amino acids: CATSTQGRGAYGYTF. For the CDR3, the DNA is TGTGCCACCAGCACACAGGGAAGAGGGGCCTATGGCTACACCTTC.

The CDR3 loop reads CASRPGQGYEKLFF. Written as DNA, the CDR3 is TGTGCCAGCAGGCCGGGACAGGGGTACGAAAAACTGTTTTTT. The chain has TRBV6-4 and TRBJ1-4, with 10 bases that match TRBD1. Germline V CDR1 and CDR2: MRHNA, SNTAGT. The CDR3 totals 14 residues. Trimming took 6 bases from V and 8 from J; bases not matched to a gene: 6.

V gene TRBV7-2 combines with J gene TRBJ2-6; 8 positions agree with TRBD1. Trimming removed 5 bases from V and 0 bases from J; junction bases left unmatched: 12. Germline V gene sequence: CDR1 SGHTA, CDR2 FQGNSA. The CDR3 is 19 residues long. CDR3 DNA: TGTGCCAGCAGCCCTACCCGACAGGGGCTTTTCTCTGGGGCCAACGTCCTGACTTTC. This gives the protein CASSPTRQGLFSGANVLTF.

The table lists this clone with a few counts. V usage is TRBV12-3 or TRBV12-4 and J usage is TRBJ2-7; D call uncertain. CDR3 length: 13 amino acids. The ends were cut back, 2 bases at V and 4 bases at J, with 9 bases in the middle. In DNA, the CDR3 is TGTGCCAGCAGTTTACAGGTTGGTTACGAGCAGTACTTC. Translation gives CASSLQVGYEQYF.

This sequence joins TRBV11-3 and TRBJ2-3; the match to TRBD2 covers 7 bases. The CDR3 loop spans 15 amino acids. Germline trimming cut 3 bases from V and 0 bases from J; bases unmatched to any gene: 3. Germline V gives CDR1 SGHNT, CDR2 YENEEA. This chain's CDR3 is CASSFGGVSTDTQYF. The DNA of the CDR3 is TGTGCCAGCAGCTTTGGGGGGGTGAGCACAGATACGCAGTATTTT. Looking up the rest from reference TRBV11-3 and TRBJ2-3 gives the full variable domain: EAGVVQSPRYKIIEKKQPVAFWCNPISGHNTLYWYLQNLGQGPELLIRYENEEAVDDSQLPKDRFSAERLKGVDSTLKIQPAELGDSAVYLCASSFGGVSTDTQYFGPGTRLTVL.

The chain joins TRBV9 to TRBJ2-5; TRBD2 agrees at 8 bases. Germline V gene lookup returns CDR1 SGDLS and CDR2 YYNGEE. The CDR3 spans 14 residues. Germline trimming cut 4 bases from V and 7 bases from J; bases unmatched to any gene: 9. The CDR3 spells CASSPQRGLGTQYF. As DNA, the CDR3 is TGTGCCAGCAGCCCTCAGCGGGGGCTGGGGACCCAGTACTTC.

CDR3 sequence reads: CASSLRGPQGASGNTIYF. DNA for the CDR3: TGTGCCAGCAGTTTAAGGGGGCCACAGGGAGCCTCTGGAAACACCATATATTTT. This chain uses TRBV27 with TRBJ1-3, with 7 positions matching TRBD1. Unmatched junction bases numbered 10, after V lost 2 bases and J lost 0 bases. The V gene's germline CDR1 is MNHEY and CDR2 SMNVEV (reference sequence). This CDR3 is built from 18 residues.

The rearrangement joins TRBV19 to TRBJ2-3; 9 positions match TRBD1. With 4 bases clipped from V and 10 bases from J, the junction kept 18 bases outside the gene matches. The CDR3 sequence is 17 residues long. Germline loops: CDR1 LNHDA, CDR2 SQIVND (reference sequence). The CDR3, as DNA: TGTGCCAGTAGTAGAACAGGGGGCTGGCGGGCCTTGGCCGCGCAGTATTTT. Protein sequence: CASSRTGGWRALAAQYF. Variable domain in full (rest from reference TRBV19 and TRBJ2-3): DGGITQSPKYLFRKEGQNVTLSCEQNLNHDAMYWYRQDPGQGLRLIYYSQIVNDFQKGDIAEGYSVSREKKESFPLTVTSAQKNPTAFYLCASSRTGGWRALAAQYFGPGTRLTVL.

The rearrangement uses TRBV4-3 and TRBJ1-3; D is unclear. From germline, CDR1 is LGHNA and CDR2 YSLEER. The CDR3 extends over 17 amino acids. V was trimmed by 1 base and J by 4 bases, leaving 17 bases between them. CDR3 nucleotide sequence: TGCGCCAGCAGCCAAGGGGTTCTAGGGAGTGCCGGAAACACCATATATTTT. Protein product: CASSQGVLGSAGNTIYF.

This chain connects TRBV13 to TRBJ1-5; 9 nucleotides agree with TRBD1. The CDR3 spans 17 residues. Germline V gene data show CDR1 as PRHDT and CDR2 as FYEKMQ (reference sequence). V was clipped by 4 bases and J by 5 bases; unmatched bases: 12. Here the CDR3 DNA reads TGTGCCAGCAGCTCGGGTCGGACAGGGGCGGGCGATCAGCCCCAGCATTTT. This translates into CASSSGRTGAGDQPQHF.

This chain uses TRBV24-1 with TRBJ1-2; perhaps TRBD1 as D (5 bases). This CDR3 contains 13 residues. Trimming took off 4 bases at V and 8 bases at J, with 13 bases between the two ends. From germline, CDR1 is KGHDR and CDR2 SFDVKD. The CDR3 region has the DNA TGTGCCACCAGTGAGTCAGGGCTTTGGGGCTACACCTTC. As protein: CATSESGLWGYTF.

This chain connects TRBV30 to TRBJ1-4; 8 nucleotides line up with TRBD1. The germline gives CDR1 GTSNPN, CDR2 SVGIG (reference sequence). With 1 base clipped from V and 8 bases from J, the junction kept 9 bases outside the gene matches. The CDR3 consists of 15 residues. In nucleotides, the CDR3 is TGTGCCTGGAGTGCCACGCAGGGGGCGGACGAAAAACTGTTTTTT. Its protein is CAWSATQGADEKLFF. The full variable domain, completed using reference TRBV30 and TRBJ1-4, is SQTIHQWPATLVQPVGSPLSLECTVEGTSNPNLYWYRQAAGRGLQLLFYSVGIGQISSEVPQNLSASRPQDRQFILSSKKLLLSDSGFYLCAWSATQGADEKLFFGSGTQLSVL.

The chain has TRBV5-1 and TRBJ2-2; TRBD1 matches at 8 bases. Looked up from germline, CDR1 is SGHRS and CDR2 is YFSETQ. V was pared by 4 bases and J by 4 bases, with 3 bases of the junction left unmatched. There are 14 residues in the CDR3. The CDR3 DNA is TGCGCCAGCAGCCCGGACAGGGTCACCGGGGAGCTGTTTTTT. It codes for CASSPDRVTGELFF.

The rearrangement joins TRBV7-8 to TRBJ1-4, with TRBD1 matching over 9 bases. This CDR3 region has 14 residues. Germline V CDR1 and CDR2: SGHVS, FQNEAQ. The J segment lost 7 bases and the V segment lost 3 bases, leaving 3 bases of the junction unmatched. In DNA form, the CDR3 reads TGTGCCAGCAGCTTGGCACAGGGGGCTGAAAAACTGTTTTTT. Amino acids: CASSLAQGAEKLFF.

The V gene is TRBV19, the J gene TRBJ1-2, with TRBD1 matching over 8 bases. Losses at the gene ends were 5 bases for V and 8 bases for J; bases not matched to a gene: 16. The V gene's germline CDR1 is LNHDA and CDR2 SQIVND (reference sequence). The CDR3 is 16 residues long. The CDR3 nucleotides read TGTGCCAGTAGTGACTCTGGGACAGGTCAGTTATTCGGCTACACCTTC. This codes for CASSDSGTGQLFGYTF.